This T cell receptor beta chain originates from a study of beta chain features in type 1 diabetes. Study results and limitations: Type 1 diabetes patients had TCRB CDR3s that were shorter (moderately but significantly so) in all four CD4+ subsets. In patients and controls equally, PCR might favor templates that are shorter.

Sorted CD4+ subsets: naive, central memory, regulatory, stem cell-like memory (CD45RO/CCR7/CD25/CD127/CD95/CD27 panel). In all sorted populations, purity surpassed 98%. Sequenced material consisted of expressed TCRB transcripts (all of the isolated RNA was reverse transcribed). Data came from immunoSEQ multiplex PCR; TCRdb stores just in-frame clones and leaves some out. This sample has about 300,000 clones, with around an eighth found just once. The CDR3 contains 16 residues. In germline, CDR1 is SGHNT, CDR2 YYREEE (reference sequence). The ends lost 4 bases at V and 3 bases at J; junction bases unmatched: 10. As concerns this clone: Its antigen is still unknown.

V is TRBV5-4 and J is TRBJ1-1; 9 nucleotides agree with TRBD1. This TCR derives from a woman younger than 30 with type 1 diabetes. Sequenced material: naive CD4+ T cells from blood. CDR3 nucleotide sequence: TGTGCCAGCAGCCGACCCGGGACAGGGTTCTACACTGAAGCTTTCTTT. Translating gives CASSRPGTGFYTEAFF.